Listed here is a single TCR beta chain. Its antigen is currently unknown. The source of the sample is a study of radiotherapy plus CTLA-4 blockade in lung cancer. Broader study findings: Subsequent to radiotherapy plus ipilimumab, tumor-derived TCR clones underwent expansion in blood. Early blood T cell clone dynamics, with interferon-beta, were reported to best predict response.

Method: immunoSEQ multiplex PCR; TCRdb's copy keeps in-frame clones and lacks some. The data show roughly 100,000 clones, around 86% seen once. Losses at the gene ends were 4 bases for V and 1 base for J; bases not matched to a gene: 6. Germline CDR1 is GTSNPN and CDR2 is SVGIG (reference sequence). The CDR3 covers 14 residues. The clonotype was recovered from a human donor with non-small cell lung cancer who had a partial response to radiotherapy plus ipilimumab. This rearrangement joins TRBV30 to TRBJ2-7; 8 nucleotides align to TRBD2. Sequenced material: peripheral blood, taken from a patient treated with radiotherapy plus ipilimumab. In DNA, the CDR3 is TGTGCCTGGACCAGCGGGAGTGCTTCCTACGAGCAGTACTTC. It yields the protein CAWTSGSASYEQYF.